This TCR beta chain emerged from a study of CD8 T cells in ankylosing spondylitis (dated by TCRdb to between 2016 and 2019). Broadly, across the study: The study profiled T cell receptor beta repertoires in healthy donors and ankylosing spondylitis patients to find disease-linked TCR variants. In total, the full study cohort was made up of over a hundred healthy donors and approximately 24 ankylosing spondylitis patients. Peripheral blood was sampled, and synovial fluid was additionally collected from ankylosing spondylitis patients.

Broad study findings and their caveats: According to the report, matched synovial fluid samples from ankylosing spondylitis patients were significantly enriched for the disease-linked clones. A TCR beta motif of several highly homologous amino acid variants appeared characteristic of blood from ankylosing spondylitis patients. Some motif variants were previously reported in synovial fluid and blood of reactive arthritis patients, suggesting common disease-initiation mechanisms. A CD8+ phenotype was shown by the disease-linked clones, which were found at relatively low frequencies in peripheral blood.

Spanning cysteine to phenylalanine, the CDR3 consists of 19 amino acids. Here the CDR3 DNA is all that survives: 57 bases in frame from base 1. V trim: 5 bases; J trim: 5 bases; unmatched bases: 18. CDR1 and CDR2 were assigned from the germline V gene (reference sequence) as DFQATT and SNEGSKA. This clonotype was counted a few times. Its recognized antigen is unknown. No much larger clone exists at a distance of one base, and base qualities are not known. Sequencing took place on an Illumina HiSeq 2500. Quantitative 5'-RACE with molecular barcodes was the method used to prepare the TCR beta libraries. As for the original processing: A new computational method, built on a probabilistic model of VDJ rearrangement, was used to identify disease-linked TCR variants. The public sequencing data were trimmed at Q25 with fastp and processed into clonotypes with MiXCR by TCRdb, which kept only in-frame beta chains. Every CDR3 protein is listed once, alongside the most common genes and DNA of its rows. TCRdb's processing, not the authors' own work, is the source of the V and J calls. The sample profile shows under 550,000 distinct CDR3 sequences; around 26% of them were found once. The ten largest clones add up to 0.89% of the sample.

The V and J genes are TRBV20-1 and TRBJ1-6, with 10 bases matching TRBD1. The TCR originated in a male donor with ankylosing spondylitis. Sample: blood, either unsorted or a sorted T cell fraction (not recorded which). The nucleotide sequence reads TGCAGTGCTCTCCCCAGTCCCCCGACAGGGGGCAGGGATAATTCACCCCTCCACTTT. It translates as CSALPSPPTGGRDNSPLHF.